Described below is a single T cell receptor beta chain sequence and its context. Clones were read by immunoSEQ multiplex PCR, and TCRdb kept only the in-frame ones, dropping some. The table records some 220,000 clones, roughly 80% of them present only once. These data are taken from a study of blood T cell repertoires in COVID-19. Turning to the study itself: Samples taken during acute and convalescent COVID-19 were collected in the United States, Italy and Spain. T cells, B-cell-depleted T cells, or PBMCs provided the cDNA or gDNA that served as material.

CDR1 is SGHDN, CDR2 FVKESK, per germline. The V end lost 8 bases, the J end lost 7 bases, and 14 bases lay between the germline ends. This CDR3 comprises 13 residues. Sample: peripheral blood. The chain uses TRBV14 and TRBJ1-4; D may be TRBD1 (5 bases). This TCR was sampled from a woman aged 80 or over with active or convalescent COVID-19. CDR3 DNA: TGTGCCAGCGCCCGGCAGGGTCGTGAAAAACTGTTTTTT. This codes for CASARQGREKLFF.